This T cell receptor (beta chain) was captured by sequencing in a study of shared clonotypes between healthy human individuals. Study results and caveats: Naive subsets generally exceeded memory subsets in estimated richness. When naive CD4 clonotypes were compared across a few donors, around 5% were shared.

TCRdb keeps only in-frame clones here, not all; method: immunoSEQ multiplex PCR. The sample lists approximately 2,300,000 clones, 85% to 95% seen once, with about 0.36% in the top ten. As concerns this clone: Its antigen is unidentified.

The TCR originated in a man between 18 and 35 years old in good health. Some clones in this sample may be carry-over from other donors' samples. Sequencing was done on a sample of naive CD4+ T cells from PBMCs. The sample's subset: CD45RA+ positively selected.

CDR3 coding DNA: TGCGCCAGCAGCAAGGACAGGGGTGAAGCTTTCTTT. Translating gives CASSKDRGEAFF. The chain carries TRBV5-1 and TRBJ1-1, with 9 bases aligning to TRBD1. This CDR3 region has 12 residues. Germline loops: CDR1 SGHRS, CDR2 YFSETQ. V dropped 4 bases and J dropped 7; count of bases not matched to a gene: 2. The full variable domain, its missing parts supplied by reference TRBV5-1 and TRBJ1-1, is KAGVTQTPRYLIKTRGQQVTLSCSPISGHRSVSWYQQTPGQGLQFLFEYFSETQRNKGNFPGRFSGRQFSNSRSEMNVSTLELGDSALYLCASSKDRGEAFFGQGTRLTVV.